The present T cell receptor beta chain was sequenced within a study of T-cell reconstitution after alpha-beta-depleted transplantation in children. Researchers prepared the TCRbeta library using unique molecular identifiers, the study reports. TCRdb reanalysed the PCR reads using MiXCR and keeps one entry per CDR3 protein. The sample lists 420,000 or so distinct CDR3 sequences, under 13% occurring once. The CDR3 is made up of 13 amino acids. The V gene lost 9 bases and the J gene lost 6 bases, with 16 bases spanning the gap. V and J are TRBV12-3 or TRBV12-4 and TRBJ2-3; D might be TRBD2 (6 bases). The sequenced sample was PBMCs from the stem cell graft donor, obtained from the stem cell graft. This clonotype originated in a human donor who donated a stem cell graft to a child with acute myeloid leukemia. CDR3 residues: CASAGPRWDTQYF. The CDR3 nucleotides are TGTGCCAGTGCGGGGCCCCGGTGGGATACGCAGTATTTT.